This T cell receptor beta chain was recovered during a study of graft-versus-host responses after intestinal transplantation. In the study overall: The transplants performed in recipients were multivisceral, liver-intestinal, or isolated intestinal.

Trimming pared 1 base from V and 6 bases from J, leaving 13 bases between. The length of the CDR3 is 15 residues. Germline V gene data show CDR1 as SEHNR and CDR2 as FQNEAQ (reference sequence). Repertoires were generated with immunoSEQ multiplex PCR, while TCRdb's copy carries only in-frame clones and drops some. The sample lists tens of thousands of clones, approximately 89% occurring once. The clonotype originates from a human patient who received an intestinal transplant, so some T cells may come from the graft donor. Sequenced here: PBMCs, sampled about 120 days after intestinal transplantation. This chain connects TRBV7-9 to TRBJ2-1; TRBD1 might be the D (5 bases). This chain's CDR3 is CASSLGVGASNEQFF. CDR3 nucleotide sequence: TGTGCCAGCAGCTTAGGCGTTGGGGCAAGCAATGAGCAGTTCTTC.